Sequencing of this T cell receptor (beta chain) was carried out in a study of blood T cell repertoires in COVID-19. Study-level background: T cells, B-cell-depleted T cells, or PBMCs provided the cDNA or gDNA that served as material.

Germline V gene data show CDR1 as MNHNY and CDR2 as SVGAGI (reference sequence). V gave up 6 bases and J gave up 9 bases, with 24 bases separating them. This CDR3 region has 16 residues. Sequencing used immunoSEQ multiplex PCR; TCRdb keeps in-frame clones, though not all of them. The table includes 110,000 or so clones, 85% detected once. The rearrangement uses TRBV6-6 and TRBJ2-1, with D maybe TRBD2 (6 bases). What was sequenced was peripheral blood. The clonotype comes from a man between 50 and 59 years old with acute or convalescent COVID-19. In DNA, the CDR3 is TGTGCCAGCAGCCTACGGACGGGGGTATTGTTAGGTGAGCAGTTCTTC. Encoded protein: CASSLRTGVLLGEQFF.